This T cell receptor (beta chain) was captured by sequencing in a study of Ad26.COV2.S vaccination and SARS-CoV-2 variants. About the research overall: By the intramuscular route, Ad26.COV2.S was given once, or twice 56 days apart. Whole-study results and caveats: Assessments of TCR breadth and depth may have underestimated the total T cell responses.

Clones were sequenced by immunoSEQ multiplex PCR, and TCRdb holds only the in-frame ones, with some missing. The repertoire holds about 450,000 clones, 80% to 90% seen once, with over 2.5% in the top ten. Comment on this clone: Its cognate antigen is unknown.

The CDR3 totals 14 residues. J was trimmed by 0 bases and V by 6 bases; bases with no gene match: 5. Germline CDR1 SGHRS, CDR2 YFSETQ. The treatment denotes: some 20 received Ad26.COV2.S at low or high dose, single or two shots; roughly 5 received placebo; per-sample allocation not given. The investigators took samples on day 63 after the first vaccine or placebo injection. At a Boston site, the person donating was an adult of 18-55 years. Ad26 vector vaccine expressed Wuhan-strain SARS-CoV-2 spike. The V gene is TRBV5-1, the J gene TRBJ2-7, with 8 bases that match TRBD2. The TCR sequence derives from a person aged 18-60 years who received the Ad26.COV2.S COVID-19 vaccine or a placebo. The sample here was peripheral blood, taken in a trial of Ad26.COV2.S vaccine versus placebo. The chain's CDR3 is CASTPGGVSYEQYF. The CDR3 nucleotides read TGCGCCAGCACCCCCGGGGGGGTCTCCTACGAGCAGTACTTC.